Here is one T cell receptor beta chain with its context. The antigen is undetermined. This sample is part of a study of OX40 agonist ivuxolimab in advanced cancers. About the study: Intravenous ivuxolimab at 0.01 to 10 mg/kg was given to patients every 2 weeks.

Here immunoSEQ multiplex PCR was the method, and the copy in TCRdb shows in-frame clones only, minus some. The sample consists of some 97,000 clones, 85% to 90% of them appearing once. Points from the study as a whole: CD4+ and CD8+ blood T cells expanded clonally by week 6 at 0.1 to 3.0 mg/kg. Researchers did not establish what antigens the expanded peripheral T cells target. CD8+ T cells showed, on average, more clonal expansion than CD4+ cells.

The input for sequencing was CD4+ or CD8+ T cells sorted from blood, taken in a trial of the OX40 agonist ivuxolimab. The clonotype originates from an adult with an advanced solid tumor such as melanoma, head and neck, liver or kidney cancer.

In DNA form, the CDR3 reads TGTGCCAGCGCCCAGCAAGAGACCCAGTACTTC. Encoded protein: CASAQQETQYF. This chain connects TRBV2 to TRBJ2-5; no reliable D call. The CDR3 has 11 amino acids. Between the trimmed V and J ends, which lost 8 bases and 2 bases, there was a span of 6 bases. The germline gives CDR1 SNHLY, CDR2 FYNNEI.